Listed here are 25 T cell receptor beta chains from one sample, sequenced in a study of beta chain features in type 1 diabetes. Reverse transcribing all isolated RNA meant expressed TCRB transcripts were sequenced. Sequencing used immunoSEQ multiplex PCR; TCRdb keeps in-frame clones, though not all of them. The sample consists of more than 150,000 clones, about an eighth of them appearing once. Sequenced: central memory CD4+ T cells from blood. The receptors were gathered from a woman aged 18-29 years in good health.

The CDR3 nucleotides read TGTGCCAGCAGTTTAAAACAAAGGGGAGGCTACACCTTC. Translated: CASSLKQRGGYTF. The chain uses TRBV28 and TRBJ1-2, with D tentatively TRBD1 (5 bases). CDR3 length equals 13 residues. V was pared by 2 bases and J by 8 bases, with 12 bases between. CDR1 and CDR2 from the germline V gene are MDHEN and SYDVKM.

This chain links TRBV18 with TRBJ1-5; no firm D call. Trimming shortened V by 0 bases and J by 0 bases, and 12 bases separated the two germline ends. The CDR3 has 17 amino acids. Germline V gene sequence: CDR1 KGHSH, CDR2 LQKENI. The CDR3 bases are TGTGCCAGCTCACCACCGCGGGGAAAAGATAGCAATCAGCCCCAGCATTTT. It is translated as CASSPPRGKDSNQPQHF.

This clone was detected ten times or more. The chain couples TRBV10-3 to TRBJ2-3; D perhaps matches TRBD2 (5 bases). V gave up 6 bases and J gave up 11 bases, with 18 bases separating them. The CDR3 runs to 13 residues. Germline-derived CDR1 and CDR2 are ENHRY and SYGVKD. CDR3 residues: CAIREPLGGVQYF. DNA of the CDR3: TGTGCCATCAGGGAGCCACTCGGAGGAGTGCAGTATTTT.

V usage is TRBV21-1 and J usage is TRBJ1-1. TRBV21-1 is tagged as a pseudogene. The CDR3 totals 15 residues. The CDR3 region is CASSKVRGLWTEAFF. CDR3 nucleotides: TGTGCCAGCAGCAAAGTCCGAGGGTTGTGGACTGAAGCTTTCTTT.

This chain links TRBV7-3 with TRBJ2-1; the D is unclear. The CDR3 runs to 13 residues. CDR1 and CDR2 (germline): SGHTA, FQGTGA. V lost 2 bases, J lost 8 bases, and 10 bases lay in between. CDR3 sequence (DNA): TGTGCCAGCAGCTTAGTGTTTCGGGATGAGCAGTTCTTC. This encodes CASSLVFRDEQFF.

This clone was counted between two and nine times. The chain uses TRBV5-6 and TRBJ2-5; TRBD1 might be the D (6 bases). CDR1 SGHDT and CDR2 YYEEEE come from the germline V gene. V was pared by 3 bases and J by 10 bases, with 13 bases between. CDR3 length: 12 amino acids. The CDR3, as DNA: TGTGCCAGCAGCTCGACCGGGACACGCCAGTACTTC. This codes for CASSSTGTRQYF.

This clone was detected a few times. The CDR3 DNA follows: TGTGCCAGCAGCCTTCTTGCGGGAGGGAGTCGCAACGAGCAGTACTTC. It specifies CASSLLAGGSRNEQYF. This chain uses TRBV28 with TRBJ2-7; TRBD2 matches 9 bases. The CDR3 has 16 amino acids. CDR1 MDHEN and CDR2 SYDVKM come from the germline V gene. The V and J ends lost 6 bases and 5 bases, in that order; junction bases with no gene match: 14.

This clone came up a few times. The rearrangement joins TRBV9 to TRBJ2-5; tentative D call: TRBD2 (6 bases). Germline V gene lookup returns CDR1 SGDLS and CDR2 YYNGEE. The V and J ends lost 0 bases and 2 bases respectively, with 14 bases between them. This CDR3 is 16 amino acids long. The CDR3 bases are TGTGCCAGCAGCGTAGATAGCGGCTTTTTACAAGAGACCCAGTACTTC. Protein sequence: CASSVDSGFLQETQYF.

The chain joins TRBV29-1 to TRBJ1-1; D may be TRBD1 (5 bases). CDR3 size: 14 residues. Germline CDR1 is SQVTM and CDR2 is ANQGSEA. With 5 bases removed from V and 1 base from J, the gap between germline ends came to 14 bases. This CDR3 is CSVFETVRNTEAFF. The CDR3 nucleotides are TGCAGCGTTTTTGAGACAGTGAGGAACACTGAAGCTTTCTTT.

This clone has only a few counts. This rearrangement joins TRBV30 to TRBJ1-5, with no clear D. The CDR3 sequence is 13 residues long. V was trimmed by 0 bases and J by 6 bases, leaving 9 bases between them. Germline CDR1 and CDR2: GTSNPN and SVGIG (reference sequence). CDR3 coding DNA: TGTGCCTGGAGTGTCCAGGATCGTCAGCCCCAGCATTTT. The encoded protein is CAWSVQDRQPQHF. The variable domain in full, completed from reference TRBV30 and TRBJ1-5, reads SQTIHQWPATLVQPVGSPLSLECTVEGTSNPNLYWYRQAAGRGLQLLFYSVGIGQISSEVPQNLSASRPQDRQFILSSKKLLLSDSGFYLCAWSVQDRQPQHFGDGTRLSIL.

This clone showed up just a few times. The gene calls are TRBV4-3 and TRBJ2-3; no reliable D call. Between the trimmed V and J ends, which lost 0 bases and 2 bases, there was a span of 9 bases. The CDR3 extends over 15 amino acids. The V gene's germline CDR1 is LGHNA and CDR2 YSLEER. CDR3 loop: CASSQDYWATDTQYF. The DNA of the CDR3 is TGCGCCAGCAGCCAAGATTATTGGGCCACAGATACGCAGTATTTT.

The chain employs TRBV4-3 and TRBJ2-1; a possible D gene is TRBD1 (5 bases). This CDR3 is 14 amino acids long. Trimming removed 1 base from V and 7 bases from J, with 11 bases in between. Germline V gives CDR1 LGHNA, CDR2 YSLEER. The CDR3 region is CASSQVWGSNEQFF. In DNA form, the CDR3 reads TGCGCCAGCAGCCAAGTTTGGGGCTCTAATGAGCAGTTCTTC.

This rearrangement joins TRBV5-1 to TRBJ2-7, with 9 bases lining up with TRBD2. There are 13 residues in the CDR3. J was trimmed by 6 bases and V by 4 bases; bases with no gene match: 5. Germline assignment: CDR1 SGHRS and CDR2 YFSETQ. Here the CDR3 DNA reads TGCGCCAGCAGCCCCCTTAGCGGGAGCGAGCAGTACTTC. Its protein is CASSPLSGSEQYF.

The V and J genes are TRBV29-1 and TRBJ1-4; tentatively, D is TRBD1 (6 bases). The CDR3 is 15 residues long. Looked up from germline, CDR1 is SQVTM and CDR2 is ANQGSEA. V shed 4 bases and J shed 8 bases, with 20 bases lying between them. For the CDR3, the DNA is TGCAGCGTTGGTGGATGGGGGCTCGTAGACGAAAAACTGTTTTTT. Its protein is CSVGGWGLVDEKLFF.

The V gene is TRBV6-1, the J gene TRBJ2-5; TRBD1 aligns across 7 bases. The V and J ends lost 2 bases and 0 bases, in that order; junction bases with no gene match: 6. CDR3 length: 16 residues. From germline, CDR1 is MNHNS and CDR2 SASEGT. The CDR3 DNA follows: TGTGCCAGCAGTGAAAACGACAGGGTATACCAAGAGACCCAGTACTTC. It translates to CASSENDRVYQETQYF.

The chain links TRBV5-1 to TRBJ2-5, with TRBD1 identical over 7 bases. Germline trimming cut 5 bases from V and 5 bases from J; bases unmatched to any gene: 12. The CDR3 is 15 residues long. Germline V gene lookup returns CDR1 SGHRS and CDR2 YFSETQ. The DNA of the CDR3 is TGCGCCAGCAGTCATAACACAGGGGTCTCGGAGACCCAGTACTTC. Its protein product is CASSHNTGVSETQYF.

There are a few counts of this clone. The rearrangement joins TRBV4-1 to TRBJ1-3, with D possibly TRBD1 on 5 matching bases. Per germline, CDR1 MGHRA and CDR2 YSYEKL. The ends were cut back, 4 bases at V and 11 bases at J, with 15 bases in the middle. The CDR3 consists of 13 residues. CDR3 loop: CASSPGNVKPIYF. The CDR3 region has the DNA TGCGCCAGCAGCCCAGGGAATGTAAAGCCCATATATTTT.

This clone showed up just a few times. The rearrangement links TRBV11-2 to TRBJ1-2; D is uncertain. Trimming took 8 bases from V and 12 from J, leaving 16 bases between them. CDR3 length: 11 residues. Per the germline V gene, CDR1 is SGHAT and CDR2 is FQNNGV. The CDR3 DNA reads TGTGCCAGCCGCTCGGGTACCTGGGACACCTTC. This gives the protein CASRSGTWDTF.

This chain joins TRBV30 and TRBJ2-5; no definite D call. Germline lookup yields CDR1 GTSNPN and CDR2 SVGIG (reference sequence). V was trimmed by 1 base and J by 0 bases, leaving 3 bases between them. The CDR3 covers 12 residues. The CDR3 nucleotides are TGTGCCTGGAGTGACTACCAAGAGACCCAGTACTTC. It encodes CAWSDYQETQYF.

This clone occurred a few times. The J gene is TRBJ2-2, the V gene TRBV9; D is perhaps TRBD1 (6 bases). Germline V gene data show CDR1 as SGDLS and CDR2 as YYNGEE. Trimming stripped 4 bases from V and 4 bases from J, with 11 bases between. The CDR3 contains 14 residues. As DNA, the CDR3 is TGTGCCAGCAGCTCAGGGGACCTCACCGGGGAGCTGTTTTTT. Its translation: CASSSGDLTGELFF.

Only a few counts were recorded for this clone. The rearrangement uses TRBV28 and TRBJ1-2, with D possibly TRBD1 on 6 matching bases. The V gene lost 6 bases and the J gene lost 4 bases, with 12 bases spanning the gap. The CDR3 is 13 residues long. The V gene's germline CDR1 is MDHEN and CDR2 SYDVKM. The CDR3 sequence: CASSGGTSYGYTF. CDR3 nucleotides: TGTGCCAGCAGCGGTGGGACATCCTATGGCTACACCTTC.

This clone has more than one count but fewer than ten. The CDR3: CASKRGYSNQPQHF. DNA of the CDR3: TGTGCCAGCAAGCGGGGGTATAGCAATCAGCCCCAGCATTTT. The chain recombines TRBV2 with TRBJ1-5, with a tentative D call TRBD1 (5 bases). V was trimmed by 7 bases and J by 0 bases, leaving 10 bases between them. The CDR3 extends over 14 amino acids. Germline V gives CDR1 SNHLY, CDR2 FYNNEI.

This clone was picked up one time. The V gene is TRBV5-4, the J gene TRBJ2-7, with no clear D. The CDR3 is made up of 14 amino acids. Per the germline V gene, CDR1 is SGHNT and CDR2 is YYREEE (reference sequence). The ends were cut back, 6 bases at V and 2 bases at J, with 15 bases in the middle. The CDR3 coding sequence is TGTGCCAGCACCCCCTTCGGCCAGGCCTACGAGCAGTACTTC. Protein sequence: CASTPFGQAYEQYF. Full variable domain (outside the CDR3, taken from reference TRBV5-4 and TRBJ2-7): ETGVTQSPTHLIKTRGQQVTLRCSSQSGHNTVSWYQQALGQGPQFIFQYYREEENGRGNFPPRFSGLQFPNYSSELNVNALELDDSALYLCASTPFGQAYEQYFGPGTRLTVT.

This clone was picked up a small number of times. The chain couples TRBV5-1 to TRBJ2-2, with a weak D call TRBD2 (6 bases). This CDR3 spans 13 amino acids. Trimming removed 5 bases from V and 5 bases from J, with 10 bases in between. CDR1 is SGHRS, CDR2 YFSETQ, per germline. CDR3 region: CASSTRDTGELFF. The CDR3 DNA reads as TGCGCCAGCAGTACGCGGGATACCGGGGAGCTGTTTTTT.

This clone was observed a few times. The genes are TRBV6-1 and TRBJ2-1, with TRBD1 matching 10 bases. Trimming at V came to 6 bases and at J to 0 bases, leaving 2 bases not matched to a gene. Germline CDR1 MNHNS, CDR2 SASEGT. The CDR3 loop spans 15 amino acids. CDR3 DNA: TGTGCCAGCAGCGGACAGGGGGGCTCCTACAATGAGCAGTTCTTC. Translated, it gives CASSGQGGSYNEQFF.